In this sample, the clone carrying this T cell receptor beta chain turned up a few times. Its antigen is unidentified. CDR3 length equals 14 residues. V was pared by 6 bases and J by 4 bases, with 12 bases between. Germline CDR1 reads LGHNT; CDR2 reads FRNRAP. This entry comes from a study of CD8+ T cells in alopecia areata. Study background: Patients received oral tofacitinib, 5 to 10 mg twice daily, for moderate-to-severe alopecia areata. Tofacitinib exposure lasted 6 to 18 months, followed by 6 months off drug.

The study team obtained lesional scalp punch biopsies and peripheral blood from alopecia areata patients. Study-level findings and limits: The study found TCR sharing across patients less clear than in mice, possibly for HLA reasons. Scalp samples also contribute reads from the resident alphabeta T cells found in normal skin.

Reverse transcribed after extraction, RNA yielded cDNA as the sequencing template. The method was immunoSEQ multiplex PCR; TCRdb's version includes in-frame clones alone and lacks a portion of them. The sample shows thousands of clones, about two thirds of them seen only once. The chain joins TRBV12-5 to TRBJ1-4; tentatively, D is TRBD1 (5 bases). The specimen comprised skin, sampled at week 0. The TCR comes from a human donor with alopecia areata. This CDR3 is CASGLWGNNEKLFF. The DNA for the CDR3 is TGTGCTAGTGGCCTATGGGGGAATAATGAAAAACTGTTTTTT.